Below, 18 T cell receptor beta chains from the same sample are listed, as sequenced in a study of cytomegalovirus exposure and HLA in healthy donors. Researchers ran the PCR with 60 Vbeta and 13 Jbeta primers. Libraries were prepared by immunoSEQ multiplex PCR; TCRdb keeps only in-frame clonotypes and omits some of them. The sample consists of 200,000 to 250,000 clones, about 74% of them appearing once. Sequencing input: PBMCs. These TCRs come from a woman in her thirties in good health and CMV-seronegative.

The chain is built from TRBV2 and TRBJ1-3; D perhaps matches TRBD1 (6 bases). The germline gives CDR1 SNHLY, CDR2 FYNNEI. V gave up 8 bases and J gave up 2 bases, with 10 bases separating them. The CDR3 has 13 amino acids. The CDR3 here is CASQNRAGNTIYF. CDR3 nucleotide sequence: TGTGCCAGCCAAAACAGGGCTGGAAACACCATATATTTT. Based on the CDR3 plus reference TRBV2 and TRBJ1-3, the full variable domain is EPEVTQTPSHQVTQMGQEVILRCVPISNHLYFYWYRQILGQKVEFLVSFYNNEISEKSEIFDDQFSVERPDGSNFTLKIRSTKLEDSAMYFCASQNRAGNTIYFGEGSWLTVV.

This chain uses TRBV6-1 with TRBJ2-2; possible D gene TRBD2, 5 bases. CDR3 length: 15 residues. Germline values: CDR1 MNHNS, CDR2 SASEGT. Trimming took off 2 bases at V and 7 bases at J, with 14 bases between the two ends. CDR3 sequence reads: CASSENTPGDGELFF. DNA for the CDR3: TGTGCCAGCAGTGAAAACACCCCCGGGGACGGGGAGCTGTTTTTT.

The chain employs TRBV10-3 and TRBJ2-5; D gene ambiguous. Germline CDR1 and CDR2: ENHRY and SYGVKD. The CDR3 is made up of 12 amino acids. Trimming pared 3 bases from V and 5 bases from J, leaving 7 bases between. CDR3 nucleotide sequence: TGTGCCATCAGTGATGTGGAGGAGACCCAGTACTTC. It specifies CAISDVEETQYF.

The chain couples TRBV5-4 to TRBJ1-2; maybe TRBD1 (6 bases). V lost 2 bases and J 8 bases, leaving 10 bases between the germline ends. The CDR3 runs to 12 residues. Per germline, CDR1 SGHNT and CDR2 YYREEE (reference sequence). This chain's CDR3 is CASSFQGWGYTF. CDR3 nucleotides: TGTGCCAGCAGCTTCCAGGGGTGGGGCTACACCTTC. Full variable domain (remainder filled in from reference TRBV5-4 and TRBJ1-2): ETGVTQSPTHLIKTRGQQVTLRCSSQSGHNTVSWYQQALGQGPQFIFQYYREEENGRGNFPPRFSGLQFPNYSSELNVNALELDDSALYLCASSFQGWGYTFGSGTRLTVV.

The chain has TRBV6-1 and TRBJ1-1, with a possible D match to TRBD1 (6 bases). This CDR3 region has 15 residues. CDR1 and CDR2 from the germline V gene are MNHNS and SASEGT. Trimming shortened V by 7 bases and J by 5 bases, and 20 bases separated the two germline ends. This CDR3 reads CASTERTRGWTEAFF. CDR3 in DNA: TGTGCCAGCACCGAACGGACAAGGGGGTGGACTGAAGCTTTCTTT.

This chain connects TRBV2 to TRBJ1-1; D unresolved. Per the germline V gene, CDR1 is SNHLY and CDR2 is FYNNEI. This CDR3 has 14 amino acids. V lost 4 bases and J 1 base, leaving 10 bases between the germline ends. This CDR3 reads CASSVRQANTEAFF. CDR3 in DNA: TGTGCCAGCAGTGTTAGGCAGGCGAACACTGAAGCTTTCTTT. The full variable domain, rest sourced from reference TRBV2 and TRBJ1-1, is EPEVTQTPSHQVTQMGQEVILRCVPISNHLYFYWYRQILGQKVEFLVSFYNNEISEKSEIFDDQFSVERPDGSNFTLKIRSTKLEDSAMYFCASSVRQANTEAFFGQGTRLTVV.

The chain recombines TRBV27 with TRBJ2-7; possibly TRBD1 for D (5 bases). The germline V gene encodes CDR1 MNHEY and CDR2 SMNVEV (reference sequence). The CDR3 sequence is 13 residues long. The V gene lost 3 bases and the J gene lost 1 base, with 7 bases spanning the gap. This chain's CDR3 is CASSFRESYEQYF. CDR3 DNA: TGTGCCAGCAGTTTCAGGGAATCCTACGAGCAGTACTTC.

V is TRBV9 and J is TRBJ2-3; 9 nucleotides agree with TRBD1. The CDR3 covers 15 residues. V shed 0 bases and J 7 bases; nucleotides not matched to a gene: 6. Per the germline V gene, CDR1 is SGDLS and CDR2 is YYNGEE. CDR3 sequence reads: CASSVGGDREHTQYF. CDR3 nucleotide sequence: TGTGCCAGCAGCGTAGGGGGGGACAGGGAGCATACGCAGTATTTT.

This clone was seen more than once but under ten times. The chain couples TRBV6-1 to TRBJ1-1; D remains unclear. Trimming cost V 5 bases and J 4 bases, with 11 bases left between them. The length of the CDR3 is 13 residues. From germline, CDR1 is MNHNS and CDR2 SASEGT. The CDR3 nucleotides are TGTGCCAGCAGTCCGGGAGCTACCACTGAAGCTTTCTTT. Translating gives CASSPGATTEAFF.

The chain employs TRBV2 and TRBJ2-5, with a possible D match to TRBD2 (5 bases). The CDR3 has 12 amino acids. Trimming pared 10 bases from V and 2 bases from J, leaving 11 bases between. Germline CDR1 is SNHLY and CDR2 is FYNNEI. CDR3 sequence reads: CATRLQQETQYF. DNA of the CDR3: TGTGCCACCCGACTACAGCAAGAGACCCAGTACTTC. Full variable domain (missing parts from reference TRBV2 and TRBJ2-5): EPEVTQTPSHQVTQMGQEVILRCVPISNHLYFYWYRQILGQKVEFLVSFYNNEISEKSEIFDDQFSVERPDGSNFTLKIRSTKLEDSAMYFCATRLQQETQYFGPGTRLLVL.

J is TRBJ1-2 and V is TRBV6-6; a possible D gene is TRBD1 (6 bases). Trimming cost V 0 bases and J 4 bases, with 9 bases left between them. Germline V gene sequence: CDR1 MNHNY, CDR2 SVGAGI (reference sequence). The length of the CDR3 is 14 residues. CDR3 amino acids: CASSYSRGGYGYTF. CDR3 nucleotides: TGTGCCAGCAGTTACTCGAGGGGGGGCTATGGCTACACCTTC.

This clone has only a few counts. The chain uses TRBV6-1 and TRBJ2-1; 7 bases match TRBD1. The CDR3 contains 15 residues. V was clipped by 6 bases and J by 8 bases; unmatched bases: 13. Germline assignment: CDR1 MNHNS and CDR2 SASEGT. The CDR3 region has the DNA TGTGCCAGCAGGACAAGGGGGCTAGCTAAGGATGAGCAGTTCTTC. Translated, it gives CASRTRGLAKDEQFF.

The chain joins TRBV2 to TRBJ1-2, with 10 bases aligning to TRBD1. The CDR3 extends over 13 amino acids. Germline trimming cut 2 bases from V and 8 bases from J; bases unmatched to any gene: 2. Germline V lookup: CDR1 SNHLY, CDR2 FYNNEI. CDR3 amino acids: CASSEWTGGGYTF. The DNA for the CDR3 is TGTGCCAGCAGTGAATGGACAGGGGGAGGCTACACCTTC.

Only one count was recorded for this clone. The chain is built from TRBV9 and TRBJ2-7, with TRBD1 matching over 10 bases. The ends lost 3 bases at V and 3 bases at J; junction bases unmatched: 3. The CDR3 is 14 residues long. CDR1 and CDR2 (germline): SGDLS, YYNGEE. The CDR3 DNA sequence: TGTGCCAGCAGCGAGGGACAGGGGCACTACGAGCAGTACTTC. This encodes CASSEGQGHYEQYF. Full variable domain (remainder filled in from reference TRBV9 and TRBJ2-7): DSGVTQTPKHLITATGQRVTLRCSPRSGDLSVYWYQQSLDQGLQFLIQYYNGEERAKGNILERFSAQQFPDLHSELNLSSLELGDSALYFCASSEGQGHYEQYFGPGTRLTVT.

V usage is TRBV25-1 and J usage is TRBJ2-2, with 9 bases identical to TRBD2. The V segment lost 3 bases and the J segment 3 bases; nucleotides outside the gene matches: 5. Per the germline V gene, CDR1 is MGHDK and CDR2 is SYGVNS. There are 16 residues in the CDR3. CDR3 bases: TGTGCCAGCAGTGATCTAGCGGGACCACACACCGGGGAGCTGTTTTTT. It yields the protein CASSDLAGPHTGELFF.

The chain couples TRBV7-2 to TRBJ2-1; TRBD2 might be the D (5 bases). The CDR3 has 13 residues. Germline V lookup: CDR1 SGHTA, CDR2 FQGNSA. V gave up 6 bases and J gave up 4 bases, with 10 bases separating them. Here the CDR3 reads CASRPPGYNEQFF. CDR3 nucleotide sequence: TGTGCCAGCAGGCCCCCGGGATACAATGAGCAGTTCTTC. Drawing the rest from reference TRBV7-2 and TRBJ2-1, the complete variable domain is GAGVSQSPSNKVTEKGKDVELRCDPISGHTALYWYRQSLGQGLEFLIYFQGNSAPDKSGLPSDRFSAERTGGSVSTLTIQRTQQEDSAVYLCASRPPGYNEQFFGPGTRLTVL.

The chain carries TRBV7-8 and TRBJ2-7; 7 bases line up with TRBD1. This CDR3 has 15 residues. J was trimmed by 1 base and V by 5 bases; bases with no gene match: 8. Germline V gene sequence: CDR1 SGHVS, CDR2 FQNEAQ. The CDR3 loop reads CASSPLTGPSYEQYF. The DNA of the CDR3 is TGTGCCAGCAGCCCCTTGACAGGGCCTTCCTACGAGCAGTACTTC.

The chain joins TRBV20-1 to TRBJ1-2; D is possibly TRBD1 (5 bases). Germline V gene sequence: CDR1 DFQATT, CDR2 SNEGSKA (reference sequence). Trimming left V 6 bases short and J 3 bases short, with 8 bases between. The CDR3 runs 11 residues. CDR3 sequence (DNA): TGCAGTGCGGGCAGGGACTATGGCTACACCTTC. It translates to CSAGRDYGYTF.